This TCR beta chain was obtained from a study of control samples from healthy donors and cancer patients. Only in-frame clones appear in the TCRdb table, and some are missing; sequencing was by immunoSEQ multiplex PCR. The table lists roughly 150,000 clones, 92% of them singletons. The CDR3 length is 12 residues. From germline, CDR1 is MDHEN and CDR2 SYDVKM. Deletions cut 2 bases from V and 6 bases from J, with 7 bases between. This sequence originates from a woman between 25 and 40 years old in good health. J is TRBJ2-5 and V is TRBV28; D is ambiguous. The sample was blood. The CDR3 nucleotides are TGTGCCAGCAGTTTACGGGTAAAGACCCAGTACTTC. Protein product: CASSLRVKTQYF.